This paragraph covers one TCR beta chain sequence. Using immunoSEQ multiplex PCR, the repertoire was profiled, and TCRdb retains in-frame clones only, with some absent. The top ten clones hold over 0.4% of a sample with roughly 70,000 clones, roughly four fifths of them seen once. These data belong to a study of OX40 agonist ivuxolimab in advanced cancers. Background on the study: Age averaged around 60 years (range roughly 23 to 80), and approximately 80% were male. Treatment received earlier with anti-PD-1, anti-PD-L1 or anti-CTLA-4 agents was allowed, and around 40% had some. Three patients had partial responses: one hepatocellular carcinoma, two cutaneous melanoma.

V lost 6 bases, J lost 2 bases, and 7 bases stayed unmatched. This CDR3 region has 15 residues. From germline, CDR1 is MNHNS and CDR2 SASEGT. This sequence was found in an adult with an advanced solid tumor such as melanoma, head and neck, liver or kidney cancer. This sequence joins TRBV6-1 and TRBJ1-5; TRBD1 aligns across 7 bases. The sample here was CD4+ or CD8+ T cells sorted from blood, taken in a trial of the OX40 agonist ivuxolimab. The CDR3 region has the DNA TGTGCCAGCAGCTCCAACAGGGGTGGCAATCAGCCCCAGCATTTT. Amino acid sequence: CASSSNRGGNQPQHF.